The TCR beta chain under discussion was sequenced for a study of T cells in Graves' hyperthyroidism and ophthalmopathy. Study in general: Peripheral blood collection took place at initial diagnosis, before any treatment.

Unmatched junction bases numbered 12, after V lost 4 bases and J lost 4 bases. The V gene's germline CDR1 is MNHEY and CDR2 SMNVEV (reference sequence). This CDR3 is 16 amino acids long. In making diagnoses, clinical symptoms, serum thyroxine and TRAb, thyroid ultrasound and orbital computed tomography were all used. Findings and caveats of the study: Blood also showed most of the thyroid clonotypes that were expanded above 0.001. A median about 7 months before onset, the model predicted ophthalmopathy.

With respect to this clonotype: Its antigen is not identified.

RNA transcripts were the template for amplifying TCR beta CDR3 regions. The HTBI primer set was used in a first-round RT-PCR of the TCR CDR3. A single record per CDR3 protein comes from TCRdb applying MiXCR to the multiplex PCR reads. The sample consists of 500,000 or so distinct CDR3 sequences, roughly 15% of them appearing once. The chain is built from TRBV27 and TRBJ1-1, with 7 positions matching TRBD1. The sample consisted of blood. This TCR came from a young woman with Graves' ophthalmopathy. The CDR3 coding sequence is TGTGCCAGCAGTTACCGGGACAGCCTTTTGGGCACTGAAGCTTTCTTT. Its protein product is CASSYRDSLLGTEAFF.